These T cell receptor beta chains were read from a single sample in a study of cytomegalovirus exposure and HLA in healthy donors. Only in-frame clones appear in the TCRdb table, and some are missing; sequencing was by immunoSEQ multiplex PCR. The sample includes roughly 140,000 clones, under 90% of them seen just once. The sample was PBMCs. The origin of the receptors is a boy aged 2 to 9 in good health and CMV-seronegative. Both conserved end residues are part of each CDR3. The order of the fields is D gene, J gene, V gene, clone size, CDR3 length, CDR3 protein, CDR3 DNA. The D gene is left open where the match is weak. Clone size is stated in some rows and not others, as once, few, many or a class when expanded.

d_call: NA
j_call: TRBJ1-1
v_call: TRBV11-2
clone_size: NA
cdr3_length: 17
cdr3_aa: CASSLGPGMFLNTEAFF
cdr3_nt: TGTGCCAGCAGCTTAGGGCCCGGGATGTTTCTGAACACTGAAGCTTTCTTT

d_call: NA
j_call: TRBJ2-1
v_call: TRBV5-1
clone_size: NA
cdr3_length: 17
cdr3_aa: CASSLAQGNLDYNEQFF
cdr3_nt: TGCGCCAGCAGCTTGGCCCAGGGGAATCTGGATTACAATGAGCAGTTCTTC

d_call: NA
j_call: TRBJ2-2
v_call: TRBV12-5
clone_size: NA
cdr3_length: 16
cdr3_aa: CASGLSGGVITGELFF
cdr3_nt: TGTGCTAGTGGTTTGTCGGGGGGCGTGATTACCGGGGAGCTGTTTTTT

d_call: NA
j_call: TRBJ1-4
v_call: TRBV9
clone_size: NA
cdr3_length: 15
cdr3_aa: CASSAEGVNYEKLFF
cdr3_nt: TGTGCCAGCAGCGCCGAGGGAGTGAATTATGAAAAACTGTTTTTT

d_call: TRBD1
j_call: TRBJ1-4
v_call: TRBV30
clone_size: NA
cdr3_length: 14
cdr3_aa: CAWSEWDSNEKLFF
cdr3_nt: TGTGCCTGGAGTGAGTGGGACAGTAATGAAAAACTGTTTTTT

d_call: NA
j_call: TRBJ1-2
v_call: TRBV27
clone_size: once
cdr3_length: 17
cdr3_aa: CASSLFGGSRSNYGYTF
cdr3_nt: TGTGCCAGCAGTTTATTTGGGGGGTCGCGTTCTAACTATGGCTACACCTTC

d_call: NA
j_call: TRBJ1-6
v_call: TRBV9
clone_size: NA
cdr3_length: 18
cdr3_aa: CASSVGGGRSSYNSPLHF
cdr3_nt: TGTGCCAGCAGCGTCGGGGGGGGCAGGAGCTCCTATAATTCACCCCTCCACTTT

d_call: TRBD1
j_call: TRBJ1-2
v_call: TRBV7-9
clone_size: NA
cdr3_length: 16
cdr3_aa: CSSSRGGTGGENGYTF
cdr3_nt: TGTTCCAGCAGCAGGGGAGGGACAGGTGGTGAAAATGGCTACACCTTC

d_call: NA
j_call: TRBJ1-2
v_call: TRBV6-1
clone_size: few
cdr3_length: 15
cdr3_aa: CASSETGSPWDGYTF
cdr3_nt: TGTGCCAGCAGTGAAACAGGGAGCCCTTGGGATGGCTACACCTTC

d_call: TRBD1
j_call: TRBJ1-1
v_call: TRBV27
clone_size: NA
cdr3_length: 16
cdr3_aa: CASSLSIWGQGAEAFF
cdr3_nt: TGTGCCAGCAGTTTATCGATATGGGGACAGGGCGCTGAAGCTTTCTTT

d_call: TRBD1
j_call: TRBJ2-5
v_call: TRBV6-1
clone_size: NA
cdr3_length: 15
cdr3_aa: CASSEPGQGAETQYF
cdr3_nt: TGTGCCAGCAGTGAACCGGGACAGGGTGCGGAGACCCAGTACTTC

d_call: NA
j_call: TRBJ2-3
v_call: TRBV2
clone_size: NA
cdr3_length: 16
cdr3_aa: CASPVSDSTLTDTQYF
cdr3_nt: TGTGCCAGCCCCGTATCGGACTCCACACTCACAGATACGCAGTATTTT

d_call: NA
j_call: TRBJ1-2
v_call: TRBV15
clone_size: NA
cdr3_length: 18
cdr3_aa: CATSSAWTDPGNGYGYTF
cdr3_nt: TGTGCCACCAGCAGCGCCTGGACGGATCCGGGGAACGGATATGGCTACACCTTC

d_call: TRBD1
j_call: TRBJ1-4
v_call: TRBV11-3
clone_size: NA
cdr3_length: 17
cdr3_aa: CASSDMDRWRNNEKLFF
cdr3_nt: TGTGCCAGCAGCGATATGGACAGGTGGAGGAATAATGAAAAACTGTTTTTT

d_call: NA
j_call: TRBJ2-6
v_call: TRBV2
clone_size: NA
cdr3_length: 17
cdr3_aa: CASSRDSLFVRANVLTF
cdr3_nt: TGTGCCAGCAGCCGGGACTCCCTTTTCGTTCGGGCCAACGTCCTGACTTTC

d_call: NA
j_call: TRBJ1-2
v_call: TRBV7-2
clone_size: NA
cdr3_length: 14
cdr3_aa: CASSFGFQGHGYTF
cdr3_nt: TGTGCCAGCAGCTTCGGCTTCCAGGGCCATGGCTACACCTTC

d_call: NA
j_call: TRBJ2-7
v_call: TRBV7-2
clone_size: once
cdr3_length: 15
cdr3_aa: CASSLEAGLYYEQYF
cdr3_nt: TGTGCCAGCAGCTTAGAGGCGGGGCTTTACTACGAGCAGTACTTC

d_call: NA
j_call: TRBJ1-1
v_call: TRBV6-6
clone_size: NA
cdr3_length: 15
cdr3_aa: CASTPQGPKATEAFF
cdr3_nt: TGTGCCAGCACCCCTCAGGGTCCCAAGGCCACTGAAGCTTTCTTT

d_call: NA
j_call: TRBJ2-2
v_call: TRBV10-3
clone_size: NA
cdr3_length: 15
cdr3_aa: CAISSGLSSTGELFF
cdr3_nt: TGTGCCATCAGTTCGGGACTTAGCAGCACCGGGGAGCTGTTTTTT

d_call: TRBD1
j_call: TRBJ1-6
v_call: TRBV10-3
clone_size: once
cdr3_length: 14
cdr3_aa: CAIRGQGYNSPLHF
cdr3_nt: TGTGCCATCAGGGGACAGGGTTATAATTCACCCCTCCACTTT

d_call: NA
j_call: TRBJ2-3
v_call: TRBV4-1
clone_size: NA
cdr3_length: 13
cdr3_aa: CASSPGVLDTQYF
cdr3_nt: TGCGCCAGCAGCCCGGGTGTATTAGATACGCAGTATTTT

d_call: TRBD2
j_call: TRBJ2-3
v_call: TRBV6-1
clone_size: NA
cdr3_length: 15
cdr3_aa: CASRRLAGGTDTQYF
cdr3_nt: TGTGCCAGCAGGAGACTAGCGGGGGGCACAGATACGCAGTATTTT

d_call: NA
j_call: TRBJ2-5
v_call: TRBV2
clone_size: NA
cdr3_length: 12
cdr3_aa: CASSELRETKYF
cdr3_nt: TGTGCCAGCAGTGAGTTGAGGGAGACCAAGTACTTC

d_call: TRBD1
j_call: TRBJ1-1
v_call: TRBV19
clone_size: once
cdr3_length: 16
cdr3_aa: CASSSGQWTMNTEAFF
cdr3_nt: TGTGCCAGTAGTTCGGGACAGTGGACCATGAACACTGAAGCTTTCTTT

d_call: TRBD2
j_call: TRBJ2-3
v_call: TRBV9
clone_size: NA
cdr3_length: 16
cdr3_aa: CASSVEERGYWGTQYF
cdr3_nt: TGTGCCAGCAGCGTAGAGGAGCGGGGATATTGGGGTACGCAGTATTTT

d_call: TRBD2
j_call: TRBJ2-3
v_call: TRBV5-6
clone_size: NA
cdr3_length: 16
cdr3_aa: CASSLARLADTDTQYF
cdr3_nt: TGTGCCAGCAGCTTGGCCAGACTAGCGGACACAGATACGCAGTATTTT

d_call: NA
j_call: TRBJ2-7
v_call: TRBV7-9
clone_size: NA
cdr3_length: 11
cdr3_aa: CASSLDREAYF
cdr3_nt: TGTGCCAGCAGCCTCGACAGGGAGGCGTACTTC

d_call: NA
j_call: TRBJ1-2
v_call: TRBV9
clone_size: NA
cdr3_length: 15
cdr3_aa: CASTLGGAHNYGYTF
cdr3_nt: TGTGCCAGCACCCTAGGGGGGGCGCACAACTATGGCTACACCTTC

d_call: NA
j_call: TRBJ2-3
v_call: TRBV9
clone_size: NA
cdr3_length: 14
cdr3_aa: CASSVQGGTDTQYF
cdr3_nt: TGTGCCAGCAGCGTTCAAGGGGGCACAGATACGCAGTATTTT